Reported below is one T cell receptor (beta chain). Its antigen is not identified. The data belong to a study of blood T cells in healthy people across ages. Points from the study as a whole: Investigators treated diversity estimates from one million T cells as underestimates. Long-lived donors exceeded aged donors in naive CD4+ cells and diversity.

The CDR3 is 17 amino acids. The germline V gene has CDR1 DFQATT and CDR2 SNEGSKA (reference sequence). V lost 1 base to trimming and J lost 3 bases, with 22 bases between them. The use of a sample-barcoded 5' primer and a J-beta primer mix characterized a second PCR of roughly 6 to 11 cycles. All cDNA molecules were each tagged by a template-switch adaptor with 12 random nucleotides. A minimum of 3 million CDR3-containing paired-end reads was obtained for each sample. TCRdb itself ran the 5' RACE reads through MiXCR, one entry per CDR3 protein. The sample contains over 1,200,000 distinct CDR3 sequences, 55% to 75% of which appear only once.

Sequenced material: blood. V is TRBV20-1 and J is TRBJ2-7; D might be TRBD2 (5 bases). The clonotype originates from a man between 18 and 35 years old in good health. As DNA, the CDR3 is TGCAGTGCTAGAGGGGTTGGTGGACTCACTTACAACTACGAGCAGTACTTC. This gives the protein CSARGVGGLTYNYEQYF.